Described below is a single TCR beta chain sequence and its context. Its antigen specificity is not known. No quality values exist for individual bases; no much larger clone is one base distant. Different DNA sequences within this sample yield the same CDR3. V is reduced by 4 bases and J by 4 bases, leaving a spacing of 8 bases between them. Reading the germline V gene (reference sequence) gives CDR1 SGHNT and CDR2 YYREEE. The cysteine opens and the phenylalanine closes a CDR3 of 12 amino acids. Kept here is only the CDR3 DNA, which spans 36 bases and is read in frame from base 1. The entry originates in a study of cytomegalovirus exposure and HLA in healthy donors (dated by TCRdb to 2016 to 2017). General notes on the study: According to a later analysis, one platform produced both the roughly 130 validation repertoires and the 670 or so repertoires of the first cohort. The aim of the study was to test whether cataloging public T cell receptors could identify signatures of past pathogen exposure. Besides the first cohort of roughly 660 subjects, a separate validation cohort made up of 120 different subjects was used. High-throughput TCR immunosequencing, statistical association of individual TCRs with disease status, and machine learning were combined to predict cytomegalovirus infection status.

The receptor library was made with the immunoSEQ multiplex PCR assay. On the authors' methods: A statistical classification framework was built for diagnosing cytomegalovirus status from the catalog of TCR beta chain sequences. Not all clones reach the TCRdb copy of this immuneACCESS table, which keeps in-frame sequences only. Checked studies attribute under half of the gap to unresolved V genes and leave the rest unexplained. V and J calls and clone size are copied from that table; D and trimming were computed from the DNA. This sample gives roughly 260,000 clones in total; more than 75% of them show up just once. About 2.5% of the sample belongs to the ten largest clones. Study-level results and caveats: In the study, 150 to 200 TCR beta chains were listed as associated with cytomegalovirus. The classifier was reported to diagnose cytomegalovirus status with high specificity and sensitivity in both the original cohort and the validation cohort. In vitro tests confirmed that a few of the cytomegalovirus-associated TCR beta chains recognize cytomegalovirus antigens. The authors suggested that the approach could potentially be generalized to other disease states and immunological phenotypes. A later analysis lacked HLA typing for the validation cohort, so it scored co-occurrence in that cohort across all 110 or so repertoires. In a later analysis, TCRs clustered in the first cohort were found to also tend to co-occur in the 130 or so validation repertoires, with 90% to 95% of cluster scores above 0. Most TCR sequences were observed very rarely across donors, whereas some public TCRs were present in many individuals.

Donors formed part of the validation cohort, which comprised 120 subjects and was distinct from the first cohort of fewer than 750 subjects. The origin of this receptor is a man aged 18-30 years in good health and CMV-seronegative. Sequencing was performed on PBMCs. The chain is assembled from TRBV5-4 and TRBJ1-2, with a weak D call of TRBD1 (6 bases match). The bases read TGTGCCAGCAGCCAGGACAGCTATGGCTACACCTTC. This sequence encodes CASSQDSYGYTF. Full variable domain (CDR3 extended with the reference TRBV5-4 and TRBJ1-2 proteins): ETGVTQSPTHLIKTRGQQVTLRCSSQSGHNTVSWYQQALGQGPQFIFQYYREEENGRGNFPPRFSGLQFPNYSSELNVNALELDDSALYLCASSQDSYGYTFGSGTRLTVV.